This TCR beta chain was sequenced during a study of blood T cells in healthy people across ages. General study findings and limits: Researchers judged that diversity estimates from one million T cells fell short of true values. Using unsorted PBMCs precluded a conclusive naive versus antigen-experienced comparison.

Per germline, CDR1 LNHNV and CDR2 YYDKDF (reference sequence). The CDR3 has 15 residues. A second about 7 to 11 cycle PCR used barcoded and J-beta primers. Each cDNA molecule, via a template-switch adaptor with 12 random nucleotides, was tagged. TCRdb itself ran the 5' RACE reads through MiXCR, one entry per CDR3 protein. The data contain about 1.4 million distinct CDR3 sequences, roughly 60% of them singletons. Concerning this clonotype itself: Its target is not known.

Sample: blood. The chain joins TRBV15 to TRBJ2-4; the D is unclear. Judging by the DNA end, TRBJ2-5 fits better; the J call may be wrong. This receptor was taken from a man aged 18 to 35 in good health. CDR3 region: CATSRGLGSQETQYF. CDR3 in DNA: TGTGCCACCAGCAGAGGGCTAGGCAGTCAAGAGACCCAGTACTTC.